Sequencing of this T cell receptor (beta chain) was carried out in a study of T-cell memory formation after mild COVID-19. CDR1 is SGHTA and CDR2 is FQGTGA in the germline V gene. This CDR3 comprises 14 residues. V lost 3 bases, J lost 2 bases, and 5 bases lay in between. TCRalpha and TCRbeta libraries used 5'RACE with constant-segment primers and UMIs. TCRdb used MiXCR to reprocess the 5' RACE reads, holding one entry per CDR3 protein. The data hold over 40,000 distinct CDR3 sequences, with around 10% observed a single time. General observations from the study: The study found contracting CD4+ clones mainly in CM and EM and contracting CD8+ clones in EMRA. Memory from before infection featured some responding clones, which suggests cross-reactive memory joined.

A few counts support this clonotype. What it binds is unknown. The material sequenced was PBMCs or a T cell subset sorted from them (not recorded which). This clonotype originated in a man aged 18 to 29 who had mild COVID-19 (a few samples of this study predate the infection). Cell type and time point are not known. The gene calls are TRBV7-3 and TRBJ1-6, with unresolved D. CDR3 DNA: TGTGCCAGCAGCTTTGAGCCCTATAATTCACCCCTCCACTTT. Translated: CASSFEPYNSPLHF.